Detailed here is one T cell receptor beta chain. The data stem from a study of shared clonotypes between healthy human individuals. Study context: Plates per donor: three CD4 naive, three CD4 memory, two CD8 naive, one CD8 memory.

Germline CDR1 MDHEN, CDR2 SYDVKM. V gave up 3 bases and J gave up 5 bases; unmatched junction bases: 9. This CDR3 region has 15 residues. Naive CD4+ cells were CD45RA-selected; the remaining cells were memory. Method: immunoSEQ multiplex PCR; TCRdb's copy keeps in-frame clones and lacks some. The sample holds approximately 2.3 million clones, roughly 93% seen once. The chain joins TRBV28 to TRBJ1-2; 7 nucleotides match TRBD1. The sample taken for sequencing was naive CD4+ T cells from PBMCs. Subset defined: CD45RA+ positively selected. The sequence was collected from a man between 18 and 29 years old in good health. Some clones in this sample may be carry-over from other donors' samples. Written as DNA, the CDR3 is TGTGCCAGCAGTTTCACTTCCTCAGGGGGTTATGGCTACACCTTC. Its protein is CASSFTSSGGYGYTF.